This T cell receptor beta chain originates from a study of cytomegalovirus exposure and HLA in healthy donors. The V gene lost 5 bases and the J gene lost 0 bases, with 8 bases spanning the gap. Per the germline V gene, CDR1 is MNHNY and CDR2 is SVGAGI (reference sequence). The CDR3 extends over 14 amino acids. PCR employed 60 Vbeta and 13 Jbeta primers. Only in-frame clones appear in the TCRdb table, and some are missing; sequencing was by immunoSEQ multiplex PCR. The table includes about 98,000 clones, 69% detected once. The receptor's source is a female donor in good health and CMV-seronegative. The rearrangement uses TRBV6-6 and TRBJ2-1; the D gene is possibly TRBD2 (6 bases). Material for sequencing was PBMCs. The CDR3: CASSQGGSYNEQFF. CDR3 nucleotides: TGTGCCAGCAGTCAGGGAGGCTCCTACAATGAGCAGTTCTTC.